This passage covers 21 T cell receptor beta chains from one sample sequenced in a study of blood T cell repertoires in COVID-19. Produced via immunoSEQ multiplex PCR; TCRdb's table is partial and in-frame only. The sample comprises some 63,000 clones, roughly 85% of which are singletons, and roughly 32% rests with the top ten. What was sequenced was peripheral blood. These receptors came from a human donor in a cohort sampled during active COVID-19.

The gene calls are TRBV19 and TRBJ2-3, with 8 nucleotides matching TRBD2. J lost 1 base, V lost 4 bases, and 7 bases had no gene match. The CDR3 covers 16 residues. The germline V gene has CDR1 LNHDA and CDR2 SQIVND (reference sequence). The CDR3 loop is CASSTYLAGRTDTQYF. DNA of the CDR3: TGTGCCAGTAGTACCTACTTAGCGGGGCGCACAGATACGCAGTATTTT.

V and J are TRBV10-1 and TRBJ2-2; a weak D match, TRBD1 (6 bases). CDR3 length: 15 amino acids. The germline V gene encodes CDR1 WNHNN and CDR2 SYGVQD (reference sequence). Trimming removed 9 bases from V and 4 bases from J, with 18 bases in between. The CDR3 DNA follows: TGCGCCAGAGAGGGGGATCGCAGGCGCACCGGGGAGCTGTTTTTT. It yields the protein CAREGDRRRTGELFF.

The chain's CDR3 is CASSLGDHGTLDEQFF. CDR3 bases: TGCGCCAGCAGCTTGGGCGATCACGGGACACTGGATGAGCAGTTCTTC. The chain links TRBV5-1 to TRBJ2-1; a possible D gene is TRBD1 (6 bases). There are 16 residues in the CDR3. Germline loops: CDR1 SGHRS, CDR2 YFSETQ. Trimming took off 0 bases at V and 8 bases at J, with 18 bases between the two ends.

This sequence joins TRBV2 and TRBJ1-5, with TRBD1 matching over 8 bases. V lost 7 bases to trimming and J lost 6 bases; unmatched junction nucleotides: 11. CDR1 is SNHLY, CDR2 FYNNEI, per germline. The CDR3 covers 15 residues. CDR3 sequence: CASTPTGVPRQPQHF. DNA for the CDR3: TGTGCCAGCACGCCGACAGGGGTACCCCGTCAGCCCCAGCATTTT.

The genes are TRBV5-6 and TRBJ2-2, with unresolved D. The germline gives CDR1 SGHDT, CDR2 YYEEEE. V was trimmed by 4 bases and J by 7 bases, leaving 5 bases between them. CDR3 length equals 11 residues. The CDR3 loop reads CASSGRGELFF. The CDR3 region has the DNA TGTGCCAGCAGCGGCCGCGGGGAGCTGTTTTTT.

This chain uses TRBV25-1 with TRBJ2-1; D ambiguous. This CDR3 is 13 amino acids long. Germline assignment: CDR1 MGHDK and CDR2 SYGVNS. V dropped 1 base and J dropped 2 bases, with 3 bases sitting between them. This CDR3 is CASSEFAYNEQFF. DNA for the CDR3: TGTGCCAGCAGTGAATTCGCCTACAATGAGCAGTTCTTC.

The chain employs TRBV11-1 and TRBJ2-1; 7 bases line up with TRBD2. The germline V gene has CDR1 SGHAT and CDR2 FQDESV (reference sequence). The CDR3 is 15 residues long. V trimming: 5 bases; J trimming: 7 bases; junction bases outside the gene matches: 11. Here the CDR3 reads CASSPGTNPRNEQFF. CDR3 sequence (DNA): TGTGCCAGCAGCCCTGGGACTAACCCAAGGAATGAGCAGTTCTTC.

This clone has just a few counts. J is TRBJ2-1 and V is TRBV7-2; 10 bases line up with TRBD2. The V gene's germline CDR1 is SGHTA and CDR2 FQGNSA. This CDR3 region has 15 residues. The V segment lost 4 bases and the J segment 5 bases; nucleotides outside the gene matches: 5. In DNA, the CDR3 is TGTGCCAGCAGCTACGGACTAGCGGCGGACAATGAGCAGTTCTTC. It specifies CASSYGLAADNEQFF.

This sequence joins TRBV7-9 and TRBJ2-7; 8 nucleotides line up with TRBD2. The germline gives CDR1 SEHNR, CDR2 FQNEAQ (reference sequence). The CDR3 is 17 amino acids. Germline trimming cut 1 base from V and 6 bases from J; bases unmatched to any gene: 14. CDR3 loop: CASSLVAPGLGVSEQYF. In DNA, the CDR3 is TGTGCCAGCAGCTTAGTAGCGCCGGGACTAGGGGTAAGCGAGCAGTACTTC.

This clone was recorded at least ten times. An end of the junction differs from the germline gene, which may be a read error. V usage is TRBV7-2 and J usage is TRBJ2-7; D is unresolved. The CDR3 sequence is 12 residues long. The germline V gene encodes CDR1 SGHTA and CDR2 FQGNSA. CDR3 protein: CASGFSSYEQYF. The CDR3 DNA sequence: TGTGCCAGCGGCTTTAGCTCCTACGAGCAGTACTTC.

This CDR3 is CASGQGAHQPQHF. The DNA for the CDR3 is TGTGCCAGTGGACAGGGGGCCCATCAGCCCCAGCATTTT. The chain combines TRBV28 with TRBJ1-5, with TRBD1 matching over 11 bases. Germline V gene data show CDR1 as MDHEN and CDR2 as SYDVKM. There are 13 residues in the CDR3. V dropped 9 bases and J dropped 5; count of bases not matched to a gene: 3.

The CDR3 DNA sequence: TGTGCCAGCAGTGCTCCGGGGGCCCAGTACTTC. This codes for CASSAPGAQYF. The chain combines TRBV2 with TRBJ2-5; possibly TRBD2 for D (6 bases). CDR3 length: 11 amino acids. V was clipped by 4 bases and J by 9 bases, with 9 bases between them. Germline CDR1 reads SNHLY; CDR2 reads FYNNEI.

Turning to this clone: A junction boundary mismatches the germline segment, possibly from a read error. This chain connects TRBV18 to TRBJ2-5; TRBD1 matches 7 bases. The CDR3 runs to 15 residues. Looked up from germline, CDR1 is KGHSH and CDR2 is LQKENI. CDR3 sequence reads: CASSPRRQGQETQYF. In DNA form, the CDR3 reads TGTGCCAGCTCCCCACGCCGACAGGGTCAGGAGACCCAGTACTTC. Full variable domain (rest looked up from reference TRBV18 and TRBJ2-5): NAGVMQNPRHLVRRRGQEARLRCSPMKGHSHVYWYRQLPEEGLKFMVYLQKENIIDESGMPKERFSAEFPKEGPSILRIQQVVRGDSAAYFCASSPRRQGQETQYFGPGTRLLVL.

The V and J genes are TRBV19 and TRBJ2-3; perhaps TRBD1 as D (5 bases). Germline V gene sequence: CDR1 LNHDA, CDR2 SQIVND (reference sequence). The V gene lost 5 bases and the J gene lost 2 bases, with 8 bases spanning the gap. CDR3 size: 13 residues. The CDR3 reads CASSPGFTDTQYF. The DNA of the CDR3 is TGTGCCAGTAGTCCAGGGTTCACAGATACGCAGTATTTT.

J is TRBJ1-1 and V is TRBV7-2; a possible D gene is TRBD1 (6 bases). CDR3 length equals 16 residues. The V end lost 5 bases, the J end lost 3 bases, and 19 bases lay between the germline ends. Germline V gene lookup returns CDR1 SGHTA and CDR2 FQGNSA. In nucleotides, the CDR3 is TGTGCCAGCAGCCCAGTTGAGCGGGGGGCGCACACTGAAGCTTTCTTT. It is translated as CASSPVERGAHTEAFF.

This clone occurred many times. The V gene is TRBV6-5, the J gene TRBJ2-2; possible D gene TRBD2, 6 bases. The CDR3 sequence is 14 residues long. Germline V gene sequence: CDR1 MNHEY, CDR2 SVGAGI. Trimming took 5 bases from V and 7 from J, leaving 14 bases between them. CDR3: CASSQPWEDGELFF. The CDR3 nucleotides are TGTGCCAGCAGTCAACCTTGGGAGGACGGGGAGCTGTTTTTT.

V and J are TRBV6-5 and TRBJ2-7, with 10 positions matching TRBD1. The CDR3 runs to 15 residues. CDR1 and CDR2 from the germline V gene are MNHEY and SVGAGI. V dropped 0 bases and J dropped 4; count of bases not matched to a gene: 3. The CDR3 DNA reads TGTGCCAGCAGTTACTCGGACAGGGGGTTATACGAGCAGTACTTC. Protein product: CASSYSDRGLYEQYF.

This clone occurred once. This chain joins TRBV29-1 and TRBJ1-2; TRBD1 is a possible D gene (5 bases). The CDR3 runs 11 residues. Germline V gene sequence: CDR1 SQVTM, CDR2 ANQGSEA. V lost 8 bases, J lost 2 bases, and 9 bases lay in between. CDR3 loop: CSTRQNYGYTF. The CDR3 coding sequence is TGCAGCACAAGACAGAACTATGGCTACACCTTC.

The CDR3 DNA sequence: TGTGCCAGCAGCCAACTCAGGGGGCGCCAGTCCTATCGCTATGGCTACACCTTC. It yields the protein CASSQLRGRQSYRYGYTF. The J gene is TRBJ1-2, the V gene TRBV3-1 (or the pseudogene TRBV3-2); 8 nucleotides match TRBD1. V shed 2 bases and J 4 bases; nucleotides not matched to a gene: 15. The CDR3 loop spans 18 amino acids. Per the germline V gene, CDR1 is LGHDT and CDR2 is YNNKEL (reference sequence).

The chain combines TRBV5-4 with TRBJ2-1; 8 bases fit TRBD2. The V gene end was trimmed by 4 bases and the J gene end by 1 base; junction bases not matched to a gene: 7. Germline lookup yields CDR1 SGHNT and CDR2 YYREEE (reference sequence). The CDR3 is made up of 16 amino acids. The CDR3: CASSPMSGSSYNEQFF. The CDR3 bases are TGTGCCAGCAGCCCCATGAGCGGGAGTTCCTACAATGAGCAGTTCTTC.

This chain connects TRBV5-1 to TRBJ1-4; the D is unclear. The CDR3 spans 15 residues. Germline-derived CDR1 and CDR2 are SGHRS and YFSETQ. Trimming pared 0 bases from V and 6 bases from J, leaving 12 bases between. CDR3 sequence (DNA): TGCGCCAGCAGCTTGGCCGTCGGGCGGGATGAAAAACTGTTTTTT. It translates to CASSLAVGRDEKLFF.